These 25 T cell receptor beta chains were all obtained from the same sample, sequenced in a study of OX40 agonist ivuxolimab in advanced cancers. Receptor amplification or capture employed the immunoSEQ multiplex PCR assay. The clones in this table, taken by TCRdb from immuneACCESS, are in-frame only. Not every clone is retained; where verified, under half of the shortfall comes from an unresolved V gene, and the cause of the rest is unknown. The sample profile shows about 64,000 clones; around 84% of them were found once. In total, the top ten clones hold about 3% of the sample. Sample: CD4+ or CD8+ T cells sorted from blood, taken in a trial of the OX40 agonist ivuxolimab. These receptors were collected from an adult with an advanced solid tumor such as melanoma, head and neck, liver or kidney cancer.

This clone was seen once. The V call is TRBV9, the J call TRBJ2-3; D is perhaps TRBD1 or TRBD2 (7 bases each). Trimming stripped 0 bases from V and 3 bases from J, with 17 bases between. The CDR3 length is 17 residues. The germline CDR1 and CDR2 sequences are SGDLS and YYNGEE. CDR3 in amino acids: CASSVAAGGVITDTQYF. The CDR3 DNA sequence: TGTGCCAGCAGCGTAGCGGCAGGGGGGGTGATTACAGATACGCAGTATTTT.

The DNA for the CDR3 is TGCGCCAGCAGCTTGGACTATGGCTACACCTTC. It encodes CASSLDYGYTF. The gene calls are TRBV5-1 and TRBJ1-2; no definite D call. Trimming left V 0 bases short and J 3 bases short, with 0 bases between. The CDR3 length is 11 residues. The germline CDR1 and CDR2 sequences are SGHRS and YFSETQ.

This chain links TRBV5-1 with TRBJ2-3; D possibly corresponds to TRBD2 (6 bases). The CDR3 runs 17 residues. Trimming removed 4 bases from V and 0 bases from J, with 18 bases in between. CDR1 and CDR2 from the germline V gene are SGHRS and YFSETQ. The CDR3 sequence: CASSPRPGGVSTDTQYF. CDR3 in DNA: TGCGCCAGCAGCCCCCGCCCTGGCGGGGTAAGCACAGATACGCAGTATTTT.

This chain uses TRBV5-1 with TRBJ2-7; D unresolved. Germline V gene sequence: CDR1 SGHRS, CDR2 YFSETQ. Trimming removed 0 bases from V and 2 bases from J, with 9 bases in between. This CDR3 is built from 14 residues. The CDR3 loop is CASSLEGPAYEQYF. CDR3 sequence (DNA): TGCGCCAGCAGCTTGGAGGGCCCTGCCTACGAGCAGTACTTC.

This clone was seen once. The rearrangement uses TRBV30 and TRBJ1-4; 7 bases are shared with TRBD1. Germline loops: CDR1 GTSNPN, CDR2 SVGIG (reference sequence). CDR3 length: 13 residues. Unmatched junction bases numbered 7, after V lost 5 bases and J lost 7 bases. The CDR3 bases are TGTGCCTGGGCCCAGGGGGGTAGTGAAAAACTGTTTTTT. Translated, it gives CAWAQGGSEKLFF.

This chain connects TRBV19 to TRBJ2-2, with 13 nucleotides matching TRBD2. The junction had 5 bases not matched to a gene; V was cut back by 3 bases and J by 1 base. Looked up from germline, CDR1 is LNHDA and CDR2 is SQIVND (reference sequence). The CDR3 contains 18 residues. The CDR3, as DNA: TGTGCCAGTAGTATCGTACTAGCGGGAGGGGAGAACACCGGGGAGCTGTTTTTT. It yields the protein CASSIVLAGGENTGELFF.

This chain links TRBV10-3 with TRBJ2-1; TRBD2 matches 9 bases. After removal of 1 base from V and 3 bases from J, the junction contained 7 bases not matched to a gene. Germline V gene lookup returns CDR1 ENHRY and CDR2 SYGVKD. The CDR3 has 17 amino acids. CDR3 protein: CAISELGGLAHYNEQFF. The CDR3 nucleotides are TGTGCCATCAGTGAGTTAGGAGGACTAGCGCACTACAATGAGCAGTTCTTC.

This clone is a singleton in its sample. This chain links TRBV5-4 with TRBJ2-7; TRBD2 aligns across 10 bases. V dropped 4 bases and J dropped 7; count of bases not matched to a gene: 11. Looked up from germline, CDR1 is SGHNT and CDR2 is YYREEE (reference sequence). This CDR3 comprises 15 residues. CDR3 nucleotides: TGTGCCAGCAGCGGGAATATAGCGGGGGGACAAGAGCAGTACTTC. It is translated as CASSGNIAGGQEQYF.

V is TRBV2 and J is TRBJ1-5; D unresolved. This CDR3 spans 15 amino acids. From germline, CDR1 is SNHLY and CDR2 FYNNEI. V was shortened by 7 bases and J by 0 bases, with 13 bases between the two germline ends. The CDR3 sequence is CASKQSPYSNQPQHF. In nucleotides, the CDR3 is TGTGCCAGCAAACAGAGCCCTTATAGCAATCAGCCCCAGCATTTT.

The chain links TRBV7-9 to TRBJ1-1; the D gene is possibly TRBD1 (6 bases). Trimming removed 4 bases at V and 1 base at J, with 10 bases between. Germline V gene sequence: CDR1 SEHNR, CDR2 FQNEAQ (reference sequence). This CDR3 has 14 residues. CDR3 protein: CASSSTGANTEAFF. CDR3 sequence (DNA): TGTGCCAGCAGCTCGACAGGCGCGAACACTGAAGCTTTCTTT. Supplemented by reference TRBV7-9 and TRBJ1-1, the full variable domain reads DTGVSQNPRHKITKRGQNVTFRCDPISEHNRLYWYRQTLGQGPEFLTYFQNEAQLEKSRLLSDRFSAERPKGSFSTLEIQRTEQGDSAMYLCASSSTGANTEAFFGQGTRLTVV.

This chain links TRBV2 with TRBJ2-7; 9 bases fit TRBD2. After removal of 6 bases from V and 1 base from J, the junction contained 4 bases not matched to a gene. CDR3 size: 14 residues. Germline CDR1 and CDR2: SNHLY and FYNNEI. This CDR3 is CASSLAGSSYEQYF. In nucleotides, the CDR3 is TGTGCCAGCAGCCTAGCGGGATCATCCTACGAGCAGTACTTC. Based on the CDR3 plus reference TRBV2 and TRBJ2-7, the full variable domain is EPEVTQTPSHQVTQMGQEVILRCVPISNHLYFYWYRQILGQKVEFLVSFYNNEISEKSEIFDDQFSVERPDGSNFTLKIRSTKLEDSAMYFCASSLAGSSYEQYFGPGTRLTVT.

V and J are TRBV14 and TRBJ2-2; D is unclear. V gave up 1 base and J gave up 3 bases, with 6 bases separating them. Germline lookup yields CDR1 SGHDN and CDR2 FVKESK. CDR3 length: 14 amino acids. CDR3 region: CASSQAQYTGELFF. Here the CDR3 DNA reads TGTGCCAGCAGCCAAGCACAGTACACCGGGGAGCTGTTTTTT.

The J gene is TRBJ1-2, the V gene TRBV7-9; D uncertain. This CDR3 is 14 amino acids long. With 2 bases removed from V and 5 bases from J, the gap between germline ends came to 12 bases. Germline CDR1 reads SEHNR; CDR2 reads FQNEAQ (reference sequence). CDR3 protein: CASSLLSAGYGYTF. The DNA for the CDR3 is TGTGCCAGCAGCTTACTTTCCGCGGGGTATGGCTACACCTTC.

The chain employs TRBV5-1 and TRBJ2-5; D unclear. V gave up 4 bases and J gave up 5 bases, with 12 bases separating them. Germline values: CDR1 SGHRS, CDR2 YFSETQ. The CDR3 has 13 residues. The CDR3 DNA reads as TGCGCCAGCAGCCAAGGATCAGTCGAGACCCAGTACTTC. Amino acids: CASSQGSVETQYF.

This chain links TRBV27 with TRBJ1-3; 7 bases agree with TRBD1. The ends lost 4 bases at V and 2 bases at J; junction bases unmatched: 8. CDR1 and CDR2 from the germline V gene are MNHEY and SMNVEV (reference sequence). CDR3 length: 16 amino acids. The CDR3, as DNA: TGTGCCAGCAGTTCACGACAGGGAGAGACTGGAAACACCATATATTTT. Translated, it gives CASSSRQGETGNTIYF.

V is TRBV9 and J is TRBJ1-3; a possible D gene is TRBD1 (6 bases). The CDR3 contains 15 residues. V was pared by 0 bases and J by 0 bases, with 7 bases between. From germline, CDR1 is SGDLS and CDR2 YYNGEE. The CDR3, as DNA: TGTGCCAGCAGCGTAGCGGACAGCTCTGGAAACACCATATATTTT. Protein product: CASSVADSSGNTIYF.

V is TRBV13 and J is TRBJ2-7, with D possibly TRBD1 on 5 matching bases. The CDR3 is 14 amino acids. Germline CDR1 and CDR2: PRHDT and FYEKMQ (reference sequence). The V gene lost 2 bases and the J gene lost 2 bases, with 10 bases spanning the gap. CDR3: CASSLQGRTYEQYF. CDR3 bases: TGTGCCAGCAGCTTACAGGGTAGAACCTACGAGCAGTACTTC.

This rearrangement joins TRBV11-3 to TRBJ2-1, with TRBD2 matching 8 bases. The CDR3 is 16 amino acids. The J segment lost 8 bases and the V segment lost 4 bases, leaving 13 bases of the junction unmatched. CDR1 SGHNT and CDR2 YENEEA come from the germline V gene. CDR3 in amino acids: CASSSRDREGRDEQFF. In nucleotides, the CDR3 is TGTGCCAGCAGCTCCCGCGACCGGGAGGGCCGTGATGAGCAGTTCTTC. The whole variable domain, filled in from reference TRBV11-3 and TRBJ2-1, reads EAGVVQSPRYKIIEKKQPVAFWCNPISGHNTLYWYLQNLGQGPELLIRYENEEAVDDSQLPKDRFSAERLKGVDSTLKIQPAELGDSAVYLCASSSRDREGRDEQFFGPGTRLTVL.

The genes are TRBV7-2 and TRBJ2-5, with TRBD2 matching 12 bases. Germline-derived CDR1 and CDR2 are SGHTA and FQGNSA. Trimming removed 5 bases from V and 2 bases from J; junction bases left unmatched: 6. The length of the CDR3 is 16 residues. CDR3 in DNA: TGTGCCAGCAGCGCCCAACTAGCGGGGGGTCAAGAGACCCAGTACTTC. Protein: CASSAQLAGGQETQYF.

This clone was recorded only once. The chain combines TRBV25-1 with TRBJ2-5; 11 nucleotides match TRBD1. CDR1 MGHDK and CDR2 SYGVNS come from the germline V gene. There are 17 residues in the CDR3. V dropped 9 bases and J dropped 5; count of bases not matched to a gene: 17. The CDR3 coding sequence is TGTGCCAGTCGGGGGGCCCTAGGGACAGGGGGATTGGAGACCCAGTACTTC. Translation: CASRGALGTGGLETQYF.

The chain recombines TRBV9 with TRBJ2-3; the D is unclear. CDR3 size: 12 residues. Germline loops: CDR1 SGDLS, CDR2 YYNGEE. V was shortened by 4 bases and J by 2 bases, with 5 bases between the two germline ends. Here the CDR3 reads CASSSLTDTQYF. The CDR3 DNA follows: TGTGCCAGCAGCTCACTCACAGATACGCAGTATTTT.

This clone is classed as medium-sized. This chain joins TRBV20-1 and TRBJ1-1; D not certain. The CDR3 is 11 amino acids. The V gene's germline CDR1 is DFQATT and CDR2 SNEGSKA (reference sequence). V was cut by 6 bases and J by 0 bases, with 5 bases left in between. The CDR3 DNA reads as TGCAGTGCCCTCATGAACACTGAAGCTTTCTTT. Translated, it gives CSALMNTEAFF.

The rearrangement uses TRBV7-9 and TRBJ2-5; possibly TRBD1 for D (5 bases). The CDR3 length is 12 residues. CDR1 is SEHNR, CDR2 FQNEAQ, per germline (reference sequence). Trimming took off 1 base at V and 12 bases at J, with 12 bases between the two ends. The CDR3, as DNA: TGTGCCAGCAGCTTAGAGGGCCTCAGGGAGTACTTC. It yields the protein CASSLEGLREYF.

In DNA form, the CDR3 reads TGTGCCAGCAGTGCCGGGACAGGGGGCAATCAGCCCCAGCATTTT. Its protein is CASSAGTGGNQPQHF. The chain uses TRBV6-1 and TRBJ1-5; 10 nucleotides agree with TRBD1. This CDR3 contains 15 residues. After removal of 4 bases from V and 2 bases from J, the junction contained 2 bases not matched to a gene. Germline V gene lookup returns CDR1 MNHNS and CDR2 SASEGT.

The chain joins TRBV7-2 to TRBJ2-7; maybe TRBD1 (5 bases). Germline assignment: CDR1 SGHTA and CDR2 FQGNSA. There are 13 residues in the CDR3. V was cut by 1 base and J by 3 bases, with 7 bases left in between. CDR3 bases: TGTGCCAGCAGCTTAGGGGGCCTCTACGAGCAGTACTTC. Protein product: CASSLGGLYEQYF.